This record covers a single TCR beta chain. The antigen remains undetermined. The data derive from a study of OX40 agonist ivuxolimab in advanced cancers. Whole-study context: Patients were treated with ivuxolimab, an agonistic anti-OX40 (CD134) antibody. Patient treatment consisted of intravenous ivuxolimab administration every 2 weeks at 0.01 to 10 mg/kg.

Germline V lookup: CDR1 SEHNR, CDR2 FQNEAQ (reference sequence). Trimming stripped 3 bases from V and 11 bases from J, with 13 bases between. CDR3 length: 12 amino acids. Sequenced by immunoSEQ multiplex PCR; TCRdb stores in-frame clones only, minus some. The data contain 75,000 to 80,000 clones, 85% of them seen just once; the ten biggest clones take up under 2%. Whole-study findings and limits: CD8+ T cells (on average) carried more expanded clones than CD4+ T cells.

Here the sequenced sample was CD4+ or CD8+ T cells sorted from blood, taken in a trial of the OX40 agonist ivuxolimab. The receptor was derived from an adult with an advanced solid tumor such as melanoma, head and neck, liver or kidney cancer. The chain uses TRBV7-9 and TRBJ1-1, with a possible D match to TRBD1 (5 bases). In DNA form, the CDR3 reads TGTGCCAGCAGCTTTGGGGGGGTGCGGGCTTTCTTT. Translating it yields CASSFGGVRAFF.